The 2 T cell receptor beta chains below all came from one sample that was sequenced in a study of patients and donors after allogeneic stem cell transplantation. MiXCR, applied by TCRdb to the RT-PCR reads, yields one record per CDR3 protein. The sample includes around 150,000 distinct CDR3 sequences, about two fifths of them seen just once. Sequencing was done on a sample of blood, either unsorted or a sorted T cell fraction (not recorded which). The source is a human donor who was either an allogeneic HSCT recipient or a stem cell or donor lymphocyte infusion donor (not recorded which). It is not recorded whose cells these are; they may come from a transplant donor.

The rearrangement uses TRBV20-1 and TRBJ2-2; no definite D call. The germline V gene has CDR1 DFQATT and CDR2 SNEGSKA (reference sequence). V lost 3 bases and J lost 1, with 3 bases in between. CDR3 length equals 12 residues. The CDR3 is CSASLNTGELFF. CDR3 bases: TGCAGTGCTAGTCTGAACACCGGGGAGCTGTTTTTT.

The J gene is TRBJ1-1, the V gene TRBV6-4; D not resolved. V lost 7 bases, J lost 2 bases, and 8 bases lay in between. The CDR3 is 12 amino acids. Germline V gives CDR1 MRHNA, CDR2 SNTAGT. CDR3 protein: CASKGINTEAFF. The CDR3 DNA reads as TGTGCCAGCAAGGGCATCAACACTGAAGCTTTCTTT.